Following are 7 T cell receptor beta chains from one sample sequenced in a study of blood T cell repertoires in COVID-19. Data came from immunoSEQ multiplex PCR; TCRdb stores just in-frame clones and leaves some out. The sample lists 120,000 to 150,000 clones, roughly 81% seen once, with roughly 8.3% in the top ten. Sequencing used peripheral blood. These receptors came from a human donor with acute or convalescent COVID-19. The donor label of this sample is uncertain.

As regards this clone: Germline and junction disagree at one end, which may indicate a read error. V and J are TRBV7-9 and TRBJ1-1, with TRBD1 as a possible D gene (6 bases). This CDR3 spans 16 amino acids. The germline CDR1 and CDR2 sequences are SEHNR and FQNEAQ (reference sequence). The CDR3 region is CTSSLARTVMNTEAFF. CDR3 bases: TGTACCAGCAGCTTAGCCCGGACAGTGATGAACACTGAAGCTTTCTTT.

The chain joins TRBV30 to TRBJ1-1; possibly TRBD1 for D (5 bases). CDR1 is GTSNPN and CDR2 is SVGIG in the germline V gene (reference sequence). The V and J ends lost 5 bases and 6 bases respectively, with 19 bases between them. This CDR3 has 14 residues. Here the CDR3 reads CAWGWGLREAEAFF. The CDR3 DNA follows: TGTGCCTGGGGCTGGGGCCTTAGGGAGGCTGAAGCTTTCTTT. The full variable domain, completed using reference TRBV30 and TRBJ1-1, is SQTIHQWPATLVQPVGSPLSLECTVEGTSNPNLYWYRQAAGRGLQLLFYSVGIGQISSEVPQNLSASRPQDRQFILSSKKLLLSDSGFYLCAWGWGLREAEAFFGQGTRLTVV.

The V and J genes are TRBV19 and TRBJ2-2, with 8 bases fitting TRBD1. Germline V lookup: CDR1 LNHDA, CDR2 SQIVND (reference sequence). V was pared by 6 bases and J by 0 bases, with 12 bases of the junction left unmatched. There are 18 residues in the CDR3. CDR3: CASRTLAGGTANTGELFF. CDR3 sequence (DNA): TGTGCCAGTAGGACCTTGGCAGGGGGCACGGCGAACACCGGGGAGCTGTTTTTT.

Regarding this clone: Different DNA sequences within this sample yield the same CDR3. The chain is built from TRBV15 and TRBJ1-1; D not certain. V was cut by 0 bases and J by 0 bases, with 8 bases left in between. This CDR3 is built from 15 residues. CDR1 is LNHNV and CDR2 is YYDKDF in the germline V gene (reference sequence). This chain's CDR3 is CATSRDRGLNTEAFF. In DNA form, the CDR3 reads TGTGCCACCAGCAGAGATAGAGGCCTGAACACTGAAGCTTTCTTT.

This clone is deemed medium-sized. The V gene is TRBV10-3, the J gene TRBJ2-3; TRBD1 might be the D (6 bases). The CDR3 has 14 amino acids. Trimming left V 4 bases short and J 2 bases short, with 10 bases between. Germline V gene data show CDR1 as ENHRY and CDR2 as SYGVKD. In DNA, the CDR3 is TGTGCCATCAGTGGTACAGGGATCACAGATACGCAGTATTTT. It codes for CAISGTGITDTQYF.

This rearrangement joins TRBV11-2 to TRBJ2-3, with 9 bases fitting TRBD2. Germline V gene lookup returns CDR1 SGHAT and CDR2 FQNNGV. The ends lost 0 bases at V and 4 bases at J; junction bases unmatched: 5. There are 16 residues in the CDR3. The CDR3 DNA sequence: TGTGCCAGCAGCTTAGAGGGGACTAGCTTAGCAGATACGCAGTATTTT. Translating it yields CASSLEGTSLADTQYF.

The gene calls are TRBV19 and TRBJ2-3; TRBD2 matches at 11 bases. The CDR3 length is 17 residues. The V segment lost 5 bases and the J segment 2 bases; nucleotides outside the gene matches: 9. Germline CDR1 and CDR2: LNHDA and SQIVND (reference sequence). CDR3 residues: CASSFSGLAGFTDTQYF. In nucleotides, the CDR3 is TGTGCCAGTAGTTTCTCAGGACTAGCGGGTTTCACAGATACGCAGTATTTT. Supplemented by reference TRBV19 and TRBJ2-3, the full variable domain reads DGGITQSPKYLFRKEGQNVTLSCEQNLNHDAMYWYRQDPGQGLRLIYYSQIVNDFQKGDIAEGYSVSREKKESFPLTVTSAQKNPTAFYLCASSFSGLAGFTDTQYFGPGTRLTVL.